Included here is one TCR beta chain sequence, with context. Its antigen is unidentified. This sample is drawn from a study of cytomegalovirus exposure and HLA in healthy donors. Overall study: Genotyping showed roughly 86% of roughly 400 donors falling in the Caucasian-associated ancestry cluster. Notes on the study in general: TCR beta chain V- and J-gene trimming was linked, in a later analysis, to a missense variant in DCLRE1C. The study designated around 150 TCR beta chains cytomegalovirus-associated.

The CDR3 sequence is 16 residues long. V was pared by 0 bases and J by 5 bases, with 15 bases between. Germline CDR1 is SGDLS and CDR2 is YYNGEE. The PCR employed 60 Vbeta primers together with 13 Jbeta primers. In the original processing: Approximately 83 million unique TCR beta chains, 9 million to 14 million shared, were counted in a later analysis. Using immunoSEQ multiplex PCR, the repertoire was profiled, and TCRdb retains in-frame clones only, with some absent. V, J and clone size derive from that table, while D and trimming were established from the DNA sequence. In the table there are 100,000 to 150,000 clones, 73% of which are singletons.

The specimen sequenced was PBMCs. The sequence derives from a man aged 60 to 75 in good health and CMV-seropositive. The genes are TRBV9 and TRBJ2-1; no clear D. CDR3 residues: CASSVGVHLGDNEQFF. The DNA of the CDR3 is TGTGCCAGCAGCGTAGGAGTCCACCTTGGAGACAATGAGCAGTTCTTC.